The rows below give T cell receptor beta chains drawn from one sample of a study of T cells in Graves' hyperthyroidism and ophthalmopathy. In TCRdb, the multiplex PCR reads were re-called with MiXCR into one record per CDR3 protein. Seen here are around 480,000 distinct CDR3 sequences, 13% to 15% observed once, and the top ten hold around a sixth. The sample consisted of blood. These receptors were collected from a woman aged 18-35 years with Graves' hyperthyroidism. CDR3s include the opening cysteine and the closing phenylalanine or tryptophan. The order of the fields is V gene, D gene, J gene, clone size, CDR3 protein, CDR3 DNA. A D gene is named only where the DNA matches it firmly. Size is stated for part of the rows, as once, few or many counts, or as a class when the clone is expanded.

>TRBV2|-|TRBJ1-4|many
CASSERKTNEKLFF
TGTGCCAGCAGTGAACGTAAAACTAATGAAAAACTGTTTTTT
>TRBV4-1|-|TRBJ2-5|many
CASSQGGGVETQYF
TGCGCCAGCAGCCAAGGCGGGGGCGTCGAGACCCAGTACTTC
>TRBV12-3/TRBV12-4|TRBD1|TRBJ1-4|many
CASSSGQGKRKLFF
TGTGCCAGCAGTTCGGGACAGGGGAAACGAAAACTGTTTTTT
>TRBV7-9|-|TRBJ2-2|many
CASSLEGIIGELFF
TGTGCCAGCAGCTTAGAAGGGATTATCGGGGAGCTGTTTTTT
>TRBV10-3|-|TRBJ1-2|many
CAITESPNYGYTF
TGTGCCATCACCGAGAGTCCTAACTATGGCTACACCTTC
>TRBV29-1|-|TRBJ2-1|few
CSALGDNEQFF
TGCAGCGCCCTCGGAGACAATGAGCAGTTCTTC
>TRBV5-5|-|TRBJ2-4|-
CASIPPGSSGSAIQYF
TGTGCCAGCATCCCCCCTGGGTCCTCGGGGTCGGCCATTCAGTACTTC
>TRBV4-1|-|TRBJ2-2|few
CASSQTTVDTGELFF
TGCGCCAGCAGCCAAACCACAGTAGACACCGGGGAGCTGTTTTTT
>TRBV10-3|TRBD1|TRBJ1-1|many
CAISKRTGVPEAFF
TGTGCCATCAGTAAAAGGACAGGGGTCCCTGAAGCTTTCTTT
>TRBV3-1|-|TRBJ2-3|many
CASSQGSSAADTQYF
TGTGCCAGCAGCCAAGGATCTAGCGCGGCAGATACGCAGTATTTT
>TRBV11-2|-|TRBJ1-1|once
CASSQIGWEIPEAFF
TGCGCCAGCAGCCAAATTGGGTGGGAGATCCCTGAAGCTTTCTTT
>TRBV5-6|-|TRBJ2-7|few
CASSLEEADEQYF
TGTGCCAGCAGCTTGGAGGAGGCTGACGAGCAGTACTTC
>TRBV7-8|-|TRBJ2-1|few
CASSSRREQIYNEQFF
TGTGCCAGCAGCTCAAGACGGGAACAGATCTACAATGAGCAGTTCTTC
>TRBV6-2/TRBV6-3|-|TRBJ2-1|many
CASSYRGPTYNEQFF
TGTGCCAGCAGTTACCGAGGGCCCACCTACAATGAGCAGTTCTTC
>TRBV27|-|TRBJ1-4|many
CASSPIGAGEKLFF
TGTGCCAGCAGTCCGATAGGGGCTGGTGAAAAACTGTTTTTT
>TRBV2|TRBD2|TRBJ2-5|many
CATRGGLGETQYF
TGTGCCACCCGCGGGGGGCTCGGGGAGACCCAGTACTTC
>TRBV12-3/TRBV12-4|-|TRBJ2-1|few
CASRDLSGSGGYEQFF
TGTGCCAGCAGGGACCTTAGCGGCAGTGGGGGTTATGAGCAGTTCTTC
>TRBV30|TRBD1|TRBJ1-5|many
CAWSVRRQGWGIQPQHF
TGTGCCTGGAGTGTAAGGCGACAGGGTTGGGGAATACAGCCCCAGCATTTT
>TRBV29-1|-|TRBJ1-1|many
CSVRPGDTEAFF
TGCAGCGTTAGACCAGGGGACACTGAAGCTTTCTTT
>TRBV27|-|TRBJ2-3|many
CASSSVWGSTDTQYF
TGTGCCAGCAGTTCCGTCTGGGGGAGCACAGATACGCAGTATTTT
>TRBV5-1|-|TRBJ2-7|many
CASSRGTGSLPYEQYF
TGCGCCAGCAGCAGAGGTACCGGGAGCCTACCCTACGAGCAGTACTTC
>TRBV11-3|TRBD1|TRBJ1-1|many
CASSLGTIQGANTEAFF
TGTGCCAGCAGCTTAGGCACTATACAGGGGGCAAACACTGAAGCTTTCTTT
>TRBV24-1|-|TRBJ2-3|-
CATSAKGSSTDTQYF
TGTGCCACCAGTGCCAAGGGTTCCAGCACAGATACGCAGTATTTT
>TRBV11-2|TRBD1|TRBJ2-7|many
CASSSTGVGPYEQYF
TGTGCCAGCAGCTCTACAGGGGTCGGTCCCTACGAGCAGTACTTC
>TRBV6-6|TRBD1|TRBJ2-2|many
CASSYSGTGYTGELFF
TGTGCCAGCAGTTACTCGGGGACAGGGTACACCGGGGAGCTGTTTTTT
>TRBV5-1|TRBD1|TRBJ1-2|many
CASSSGTADYGYTF
TGCGCCAGCAGCTCCGGGACAGCCGACTATGGCTACACCTTC
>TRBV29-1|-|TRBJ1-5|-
CSVIRTPSNQPQHF
TGCAGCGTTATCAGGACACCTAGCAATCAGCCCCAGCATTTT
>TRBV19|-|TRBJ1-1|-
CASISTLEAFF
TGTGCCAGTATTAGCACCCTTGAAGCTTTCTTT
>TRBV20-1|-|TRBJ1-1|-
CSARGSRRGLNTEAFF
TGCAGTGCTAGAGGGTCGCGAAGGGGACTGAACACTGAAGCTTTCTTT
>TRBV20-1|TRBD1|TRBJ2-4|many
CSAKDRAQNIQYF
TGCAGTGCTAAGGACAGGGCCCAAAACATTCAGTACTTC
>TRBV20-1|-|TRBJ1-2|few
CSARDSGTSFGYTF
TGCAGTGCTAGAGATTCAGGGACTTCGTTTGGCTACACCTTC
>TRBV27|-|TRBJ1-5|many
CASRLRGFNNQPQHF
TGTGCCAGCAGATTAAGGGGGTTTAACAATCAGCCCCAGCATTTT
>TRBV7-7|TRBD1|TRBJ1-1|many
CASRPLTGALNTEAFF
TGTGCTAGCAGACCCCTAACAGGGGCCCTGAACACTGAAGCTTTCTTT
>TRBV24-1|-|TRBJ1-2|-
CATSEDGQNYGYTF
TGTGCCACCAGTGAAGACGGACAGAACTATGGCTACACCTTC
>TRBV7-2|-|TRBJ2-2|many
CASCLSRSTGELFF
TGTGCCAGCTGTTTGAGCCGTAGCACCGGGGAGCTGTTTTTT
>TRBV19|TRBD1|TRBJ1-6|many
CASSDRVDNSPLHF
TGTGCCAGTAGTGACAGGGTGGACAATTCACCCCTCCACTTT
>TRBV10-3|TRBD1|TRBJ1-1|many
CAISEQGAVAFF
TGTGCCATCAGTGAACAGGGGGCGGTAGCTTTCTTT
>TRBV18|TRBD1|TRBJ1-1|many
CASTSRDRESFTEAFF
TGTGCCAGCACTTCACGGGACAGGGAGTCGTTCACTGAAGCTTTCTTT
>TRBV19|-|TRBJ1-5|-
CASSITKGGNQPQHF
TGTGCCAGTAGTATAACCAAAGGGGGCAATCAGCCCCAGCATTTT
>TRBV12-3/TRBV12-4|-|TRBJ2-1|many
CASSFSPINNEQFF
TGTGCCAGCAGTTTCTCGCCCATAAACAATGAGCAGTTCTTC
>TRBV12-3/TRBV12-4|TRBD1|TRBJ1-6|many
CASSPWDRGLDSPLHF
TGTGCCAGCAGTCCATGGGACAGGGGGTTAGATTCACCCCTCCACTTT
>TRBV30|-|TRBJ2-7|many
CAWSLGESYEQYF
TGTGCCTGGAGTCTAGGCGAGTCCTACGAGCAGTACTTC
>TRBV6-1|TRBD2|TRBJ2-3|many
CASYGGLKDTQYF
TGTGCCAGCTACGGGGGGTTAAAAGATACGCAGTATTTT
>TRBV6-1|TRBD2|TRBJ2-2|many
CASTGTRSTGELFF
TGTGCCAGCACCGGGACTAGGAGCACCGGGGAGCTGTTTTTT
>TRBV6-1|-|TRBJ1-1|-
CASQLGGENTEAFF
TGTGCCAGCCAACTGGGGGGAGAGAACACTGAAGCTTTCTTT
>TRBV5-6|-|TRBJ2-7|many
CASSLYQRSYEQYF
TGTGCCAGCAGCTTGTACCAGCGGAGCTACGAGCAGTACTTC